Sequencing of this TCR beta chain was carried out in a study of shared clonotypes between healthy human individuals. Whole-study context: Each donor's CD8 memory used one plate, CD8 naive two, each CD4 subset three.

The CDR3 is 16 residues long. Germline V gene data show CDR1 as SGHVS and CDR2 as FQNEAQ. The V end lost 5 bases, the J end lost 2 bases, and 16 bases lay between the germline ends. Concerning this clone: Its antigen is undetermined.

Deep was the level at which the assay was run. Sequenced by immunoSEQ multiplex PCR; TCRdb stores in-frame clones only, minus some. The table lists under 2,500,000 clones, around 95% of them singletons. The study's findings and limits: For naive CD4 cells, approximately 4.7% of clonotypes were shared across a handful of donors. It was expected that sequencing depth would affect clonotype sharing among donors.

Sequencing used naive CD4+ T cells sorted from blood. Subset of the sample: CD45RA+ positively selected. The chain uses TRBV7-8 and TRBJ1-5; no definite D call. This clonotype originated in a man aged 18 to 29 in good health. This CDR3 reads CASSPRTAGGNQPQHF. CDR3 DNA sequence: TGTGCCAGCAGCCCTCGGACGGCCGGAGGCAATCAGCCCCAGCATTTT. The full variable domain, its missing parts supplied by reference TRBV7-8 and TRBJ1-5, is GAGVSQSPRYKVAKRGQDVALRCDPISGHVSLFWYQQALGQGPEFLTYFQNEAQLDKSGLPSDRFFAERPEGSVSTLKIQRTQQEDSAVYLCASSPRTAGGNQPQHFGDGTRLSIL.